These 12 T cell receptor beta chains were sequenced from one sample in a study of cytomegalovirus exposure and HLA in healthy donors. 13 Jbeta primers and 60 Vbeta primers were used for the PCR. Assay used: immunoSEQ multiplex PCR; TCRdb lists only in-frame clones, some missing. The sample yields under 150,000 clones, approximately 80% seen once. Material: PBMCs. These receptors were collected from a woman between 40 and 50 years old in good health and CMV-seropositive.

This chain uses TRBV25-1 with TRBJ1-2; 7 nucleotides match TRBD1. This CDR3 spans 17 amino acids. J gave up 6 bases and V 10 bases, and 23 bases lay outside the gene matches. In germline, CDR1 is MGHDK, CDR2 SYGVNS. The CDR3: CANPRGVTGMSIHGYTF. CDR3 DNA: TGTGCCAATCCAAGGGGTGTGACAGGGATGTCGATTCATGGCTACACCTTC.

The chain links TRBV27 to TRBJ2-7, with 9 bases identical to TRBD1. Germline loops: CDR1 MNHEY, CDR2 SMNVEV (reference sequence). Losses at the gene ends were 2 bases for V and 2 bases for J; bases not matched to a gene: 1. The CDR3 contains 14 residues. The CDR3 region has the DNA TGTGCCAGCAGTTTAGGGACAGGGCCCTACGAGCAGTACTTC. Its protein product is CASSLGTGPYEQYF.

The chain recombines TRBV5-1 with TRBJ2-2; TRBD2 matches at 12 bases. Germline V gene sequence: CDR1 SGHRS, CDR2 YFSETQ. With V trimmed by 9 bases and J by 0 bases, 6 bases remained unmatched. The CDR3 sequence is 16 residues long. CDR3 region: CATTTSGGTNTGELFF. The CDR3 DNA is TGCGCCACCACGACTAGCGGGGGAACGAACACCGGGGAGCTGTTTTTT.

Only a few counts were recorded for this clone. The rearrangement joins TRBV28 to TRBJ2-5, with 7 bases lining up with TRBD1. The junction had 3 bases not matched to a gene; V was cut back by 0 bases and J by 5 bases. CDR1 is MDHEN, CDR2 SYDVKM, per germline. The CDR3 runs to 14 residues. CDR3 coding DNA: TGTGCCAGCAGTTTATGGGGACAGCGGGAGACCCAGTACTTC. It codes for CASSLWGQRETQYF.

This clone was detected once. The rearrangement links TRBV27 to TRBJ2-7; TRBD1 agrees at 7 bases. Germline V gene sequence: CDR1 MNHEY, CDR2 SMNVEV (reference sequence). The CDR3 covers 13 residues. V gave up 6 bases and J gave up 0 bases; unmatched junction bases: 2. DNA for the CDR3: TGTGCCAGCAGACGGGACAGCTCCTACGAGCAGTACTTC. Amino acids: CASRRDSSYEQYF.

As to this clone: A read error may account for a junction end that differs from germline. The chain joins TRBV7-7 to TRBJ2-1; D might be TRBD2 (5 bases). CDR1 and CDR2 from the germline V gene are SSHAT and FNYEAQ (reference sequence). The CDR3 contains 13 residues. CDR3 region: CASSPGTYNEQFF. The CDR3, as DNA: TGTGCTAGCAGCCCGGGGACCTACAATGAGCAGTTCTTC.

The chain couples TRBV27 to TRBJ1-2; unclear D gene. CDR1 and CDR2 from the germline V gene are MNHEY and SMNVEV (reference sequence). This CDR3 has 14 amino acids. The V end lost 5 bases, the J end lost 8 bases, and 18 bases lay between the germline ends. Here the CDR3 DNA reads TGTGCCAGCAGTGGGCGACAAGGACTTTACGGCTACACCTTC. Its translation: CASSGRQGLYGYTF.

In this sample, this clone turned up once. The rearrangement joins TRBV2 to TRBJ1-6; D remains unclear. The CDR3 is made up of 12 amino acids. V dropped 6 bases and J dropped 10 bases, with 10 bases sitting between them. The germline CDR1 and CDR2 sequences are SNHLY and FYNNEI. CDR3 region: CASRPPLSPLHF. CDR3 DNA sequence: TGTGCCAGCAGGCCCCCCCTATCACCCCTCCACTTT.

The chain joins TRBV7-2 to TRBJ2-7, with D maybe TRBD2 (6 bases). The germline CDR1 and CDR2 sequences are SGHTA and FQGNSA. The CDR3 consists of 15 residues. The V end lost 2 bases, the J end lost 7 bases, and 18 bases lay between the germline ends. The CDR3 coding sequence is TGTGCCAGCAGCTTACGACCCCGGCAAGGAGGGGAGCAGTACTTC. Its translation: CASSLRPRQGGEQYF.

This sequence joins TRBV4-1 and TRBJ2-7, with 8 bases lining up with TRBD2. Looked up from germline, CDR1 is MGHRA and CDR2 is YSYEKL. The junction had 13 bases not matched to a gene; V was cut back by 4 bases and J by 2 bases. The CDR3 covers 17 residues. CDR3 nucleotides: TGCGCCAGCAGCCTCTCACACGCGGGAGGCGGAGCCTACGAGCAGTACTTC. This sequence encodes CASSLSHAGGGAYEQYF.

The chain's CDR3 is CASSLGGRVNNEQFF. The DNA for the CDR3 is TGTGCCAGCAGCTTAGGCGGGAGGGTTAACAATGAGCAGTTCTTC. The rearrangement links TRBV7-8 to TRBJ2-1, with 9 bases lining up with TRBD2. The germline gives CDR1 SGHVS, CDR2 FQNEAQ. This CDR3 comprises 15 residues. J was trimmed by 5 bases and V by 1 base; bases with no gene match: 3.

The table lists this clone with a count of one. The gene calls are TRBV19 and TRBJ2-3, with D perhaps TRBD2 (6 bases). V gave up 7 bases and J gave up 3 bases, with 20 bases separating them. The CDR3 contains 16 residues. Germline lookup yields CDR1 LNHDA and CDR2 SQIVND (reference sequence). The DNA for the CDR3 is TGTGCCAGTACTCAGGGAAGGGGAGGTTGGACAGATACGCAGTATTTT. Protein sequence: CASTQGRGGWTDTQYF. The full variable domain, rest sourced from reference TRBV19 and TRBJ2-3, is DGGITQSPKYLFRKEGQNVTLSCEQNLNHDAMYWYRQDPGQGLRLIYYSQIVNDFQKGDIAEGYSVSREKKESFPLTVTSAQKNPTAFYLCASTQGRGGWTDTQYFGPGTRLTVL.